Listed here are 17 T cell receptor beta chains from one sample, sequenced in a study of early T cells in non-severe SARS-CoV-2 infection. TCRdb passed the 5' RACE reads through MiXCR, listing each CDR3 protein once. Among tens of thousands of distinct CDR3 sequences listed, 20% to 25% were seen once. Specimen: whole blood, collected at baseline. The receptors shown here come from an adult who was a healthcare worker with PCR-confirmed SARS-CoV-2 infection or an uninfected control (not recorded which).

This clonotype appeared many times. The V gene is TRBV19, the J gene TRBJ2-3; 7 bases line up with TRBD1. CDR3 size: 14 residues. Germline loops: CDR1 LNHDA, CDR2 SQIVND (reference sequence). J gave up 2 bases and V 9 bases, and 8 bases lay outside the gene matches. The CDR3 reads CASRRDSSTDTQYF. Written as DNA, the CDR3 is TGTGCCAGCAGACGGGACAGCTCCACAGATACGCAGTATTTT.

The sample holds a few counts of this clonotype. The chain uses TRBV7-8 and TRBJ1-1; TRBD1 aligns across 9 bases. Per the germline V gene, CDR1 is SGHVS and CDR2 is FQNEAQ. The CDR3 runs to 14 residues. V shed 4 bases and J 4 bases; nucleotides not matched to a gene: 4. CDR3 in DNA: TGTGCCAGCAGCTCGAACAGGGGGCTCACTGAAGCTTTCTTT. Encoded protein: CASSSNRGLTEAFF.

This clonotype appeared a few times. J is TRBJ2-3 and V is TRBV20-1; TRBD1 or TRBD2 may be the D gene (6 bases each). Trimming took 0 bases from V and 6 from J, leaving 13 bases between them. Germline V gene data show CDR1 as DFQATT and CDR2 as SNEGSKA (reference sequence). The CDR3 loop spans 14 amino acids. DNA of the CDR3: TGCAGTGCTAGAGATGATAGGGGGGCGGATACGCAGTATTTT. This codes for CSARDDRGADTQYF.

The chain combines TRBV5-1 with TRBJ2-2; D is ambiguous. CDR1 SGHRS and CDR2 YFSETQ come from the germline V gene. Trimming removed 4 bases from V and 8 bases from J, with 9 bases in between. The CDR3 is 12 amino acids. CDR3 nucleotide sequence: TGCGCCAGCAGCAATCCCACGGGGGAGCTGTTTTTT. Protein: CASSNPTGELFF.

This clonotype was counted many times. The V call is TRBV2, the J call TRBJ2-7, with 7 nucleotides matching TRBD1. Germline loops: CDR1 SNHLY, CDR2 FYNNEI. Trimming took 10 bases from V and 2 from J; bases not matched to a gene: 11. The CDR3 consists of 14 residues. CDR3 DNA: TGTGCCACCGGGAAGGACAGGATTACCTACGAGCAGTACTTC. It encodes CATGKDRITYEQYF.

The rearrangement uses TRBV9 and TRBJ2-5, with D uncertain. This CDR3 has 15 residues. Trimming cost V 3 bases and J 4 bases, with 16 bases left between them. CDR1 is SGDLS, CDR2 YYNGEE, per germline. The CDR3 bases are TGTGCCAGCAGCGCCGCTTCGGGCTTCGGAGAGACCCAGTACTTC. Amino acid sequence: CASSAASGFGETQYF.

This chain uses TRBV5-1 with TRBJ2-1, with a tentative D call TRBD1 (6 bases). CDR3 length: 11 amino acids. Germline values: CDR1 SGHRS, CDR2 YFSETQ. V was pared by 6 bases and J by 9 bases, with 10 bases between. This CDR3 is CASTSQGEQFF. The CDR3 coding sequence is TGCGCCAGCACATCACAGGGTGAGCAGTTCTTC.

This clonotype was counted between two and nine times. This chain links TRBV12-3 or TRBV12-4 with TRBJ2-1; possible D gene TRBD2, 6 bases. CDR3 length: 12 residues. V was clipped by 5 bases and J by 7 bases, with 9 bases between them. This CDR3 is CASSRGGNEQFF. The CDR3, as DNA: TGTGCCAGCAGTCGTGGGGGGAATGAGCAGTTCTTC.

In its sample, this clonotype was seen a few times. The V call is TRBV7-8, the J call TRBJ2-2, with D perhaps matching TRBD2 (6 bases). The germline CDR1 and CDR2 sequences are SGHVS and FQNEAQ. V lost 4 bases and J 7 bases, leaving 10 bases between the germline ends. The CDR3 has 13 residues. CDR3 sequence: CASSWRGHGELFF. The CDR3 DNA reads TGTGCCAGCAGCTGGCGGGGCCACGGGGAGCTGTTTTTT.

The rearrangement uses TRBV7-3 and TRBJ2-5, with D hard to call. The germline V and J ends were trimmed by 4 bases and 2 bases, with 8 bases remaining between them. The CDR3 has 13 amino acids. Germline V gene sequence: CDR1 SGHTA, CDR2 FQGTGA. The CDR3 reads CASSSGPQETQYF. The CDR3 DNA sequence: TGTGCCAGCAGCTCGGGCCCGCAAGAGACCCAGTACTTC. The whole variable domain, filled in from reference TRBV7-3 and TRBJ2-5, reads GAGVSQTPSNKVTEKGKYVELRCDPISGHTALYWYRQSLGQGPEFLIYFQGTGAADDSGLPNDRFFAVRPEGSVSTLKIQRTERGDSAVYLCASSSGPQETQYFGPGTRLLVL.

This clonotype was recorded a few times. The V and J genes are TRBV18 and TRBJ1-1; a weak D match, TRBD1 (5 bases). The CDR3 consists of 13 residues. With 3 bases removed from V and 3 bases from J, the gap between germline ends came to 8 bases. Germline V CDR1 and CDR2: KGHSH, LQKENI. Here the CDR3 reads CASSPFRDTEAFF. The DNA of the CDR3 is TGTGCCAGCTCACCCTTCAGGGACACTGAAGCTTTCTTT.

This clonotype was detected a few times. The V and J genes are TRBV7-2 and TRBJ2-2; D is unresolved. Between the trimmed V and J ends, which lost 5 bases and 4 bases, there was a span of 14 bases. From germline, CDR1 is SGHTA and CDR2 FQGNSA. This CDR3 has 15 residues. Here the CDR3 reads CASSIKSRSTGELFF. The CDR3 DNA reads as TGTGCCAGCAGCATTAAGTCCAGAAGCACCGGGGAGCTGTTTTTT.

The CDR3 nucleotides read TGTGCCAGCAACGGAAGGAACTATGGCTACACCTTC. Protein product: CASNGRNYGYTF. J is TRBJ1-2 and V is TRBV9; D uncertain. Between the trimmed V and J ends, which lost 6 bases and 2 bases, there was a span of 8 bases. This CDR3 is 12 amino acids long. Germline V CDR1 and CDR2: SGDLS, YYNGEE.

This clonotype has only a few counts. This chain connects TRBV7-2 to TRBJ2-1, with 7 bases lining up with TRBD1. Germline CDR1 and CDR2: SGHTA and FQGNSA. V gave up 3 bases and J gave up 5 bases; unmatched junction bases: 7. The CDR3 contains 15 residues. The CDR3 DNA sequence: TGTGCCAGCAGCTTTGCCAGGGGGATTAACAATGAGCAGTTCTTC. It specifies CASSFARGINNEQFF.

This clonotype was detected only a few times. This chain joins TRBV6-4 and TRBJ1-1; the match to TRBD1 covers 8 bases. V gave up 7 bases and J gave up 4 bases; unmatched junction bases: 8. Germline CDR1 and CDR2: MRHNA and SNTAGT. This CDR3 is built from 14 residues. CDR3 coding DNA: TGTGCCAGCAAAGCGGACAGGGTCGGCACTGAAGCTTTCTTT. Its protein product is CASKADRVGTEAFF.

This clonotype was observed many times. The chain uses TRBV19 and TRBJ1-1; D gene unclear. CDR1 and CDR2 from the germline V gene are LNHDA and SQIVND (reference sequence). V lost 7 bases, J lost 4 bases, and 7 bases lay in between. The CDR3 is 11 residues long. The CDR3 reads CASKFSTEAFF. DNA of the CDR3: TGTGCCAGTAAGTTTAGCACTGAAGCTTTCTTT.

J is TRBJ2-3 and V is TRBV4-1; D tentatively fits TRBD1 or TRBD2 (5 bases each). This CDR3 region has 16 residues. Trimming cost V 1 base and J 0 bases, with 11 bases left between them. Germline-derived CDR1 and CDR2 are MGHRA and YSYEKL. CDR3 sequence: CASSQGRGESTDTQYF. The CDR3 DNA reads TGCGCCAGCAGCCAAGGTAGAGGGGAAAGCACAGATACGCAGTATTTT.